This T cell receptor beta chain was profiled in a study of technical replicates of blood from several donors (dated by TCRdb to 2016 to 2017). A remark on this clone: Its antigen is still unknown. No much larger clonotype is one base removed from it; base qualities were not supplied.

Reading from cysteine to phenylalanine, the CDR3 counts 12 amino acids. CDR3 DNA is the only sequence kept; it has 36 bases, read in frame from the first base. Per the germline V gene, SGHRS is the CDR1 and YFSETQ is the CDR2. V loses 4 bases at its end and J loses 4 bases; junction bases beyond the gene matches: 2. Preparation of the library involved the immunoSEQ multiplex PCR assay. In its TCRdb copy, this immuneACCESS table keeps in-frame sequences only and misses some clones. Where compared with another copy, unresolved V genes explain less than half of these, and the others have no known cause. In this sample the table shows around 62,000 clones, under 98% of which occur a single time. Approximately 0.3% of the sample belongs to the ten largest clones.

The chain is made from TRBV5-1 and TRBJ2-7, with 7 middle bases fitting TRBD1. This TCR came from a human donor in good health. The material sequenced was T cells isolated from PBMCs. The nucleotide sequence is TGCGCCAGCAGCGGGGACAGATACGAGCAGTACTTC. This translates into CASSGDRYEQYF.